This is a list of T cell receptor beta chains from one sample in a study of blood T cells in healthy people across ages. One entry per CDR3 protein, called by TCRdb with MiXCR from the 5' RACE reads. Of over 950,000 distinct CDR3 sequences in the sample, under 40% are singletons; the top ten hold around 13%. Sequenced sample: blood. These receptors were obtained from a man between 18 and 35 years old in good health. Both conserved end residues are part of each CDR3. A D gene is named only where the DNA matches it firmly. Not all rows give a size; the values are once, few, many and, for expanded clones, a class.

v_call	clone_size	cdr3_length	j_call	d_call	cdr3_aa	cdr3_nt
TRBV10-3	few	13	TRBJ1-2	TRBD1	CAIMGQGAYGYTF	TGTGCCATCATGGGGCAGGGGGCCTATGGCTACACCTTC
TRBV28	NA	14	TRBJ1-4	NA	CASSLNRYDEKLFF	TGTGCCAGCAGTTTGAACAGATATGATGAAAAACTGTTTTTT
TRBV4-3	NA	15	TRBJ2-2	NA	CASSQGGDLVGELFF	TGCGCCAGCAGCCAAGGTGGGGATTTGGTCGGGGAGCTGTTTTTT
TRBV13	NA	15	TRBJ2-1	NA	CASSPWTTKYNEQFF	TGTGCCAGCAGCCCATGGACGACTAAGTACAATGAGCAGTTCTTC
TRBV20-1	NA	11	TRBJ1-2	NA	CSVQVDYGYTF	TGCAGTGTCCAGGTAGACTATGGCTACACCTTC
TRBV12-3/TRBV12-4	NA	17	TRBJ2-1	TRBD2	CASSLATSGGYDNEQFF	TGTGCCAGCAGTTTGGCCACTAGCGGGGGGTATGACAATGAGCAGTTCTTC
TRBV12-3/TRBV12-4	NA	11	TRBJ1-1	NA	CASSLAGRRFF	TGTGCCAGCAGTTTGGCGGGTCGCCGTTTCTTT
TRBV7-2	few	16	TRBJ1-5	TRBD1	CASSLMGQGNNQPQHF	TGTGCCAGCAGCTTAATGGGACAGGGCAACAATCAGCCCCAGCATTTT
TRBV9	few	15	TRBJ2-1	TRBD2	CASSALAAAYNEQFF	TGTGCCAGCAGCGCACTAGCGGCCGCCTACAATGAGCAGTTCTTC
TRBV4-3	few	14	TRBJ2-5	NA	CASSQGDLVATQYF	TGCGCCAGCAGCCAAGGAGACCTGGTGGCGACCCAGTACTTC
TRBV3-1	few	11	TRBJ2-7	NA	CASSQGDEQYF	TGTGCCAGCAGCCAAGGTGACGAGCAGTACTTC
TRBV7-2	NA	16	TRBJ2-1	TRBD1	CASSLKDRLAYNEQFF	TGTGCCAGCAGCTTAAAGGACAGGTTAGCCTACAATGAGCAGTTCTTC
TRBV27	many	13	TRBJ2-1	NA	CASSSLGGHEQFF	TGTGCCAGCAGCTCTTTGGGGGGTCATGAGCAGTTCTTC
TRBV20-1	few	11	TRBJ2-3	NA	CSGTSTDTQYF	TGCAGTGGGACTAGCACAGATACGCAGTATTTT
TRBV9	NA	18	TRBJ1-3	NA	CASSPQYPHQGSGNTIYF	TGTGCCAGCAGCCCCCAGTACCCCCATCAAGGGTCCGGAAACACCATATATTTT
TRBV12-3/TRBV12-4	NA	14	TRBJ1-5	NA	CASLMGGSNQPQHF	TGTGCCAGCTTAATGGGGGGTAGCAATCAGCCCCAGCATTTT
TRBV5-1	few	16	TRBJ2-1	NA	CASSLQEGGPYNEQFF	TGCGCCAGCAGCCTGCAAGAGGGGGGGCCCTACAATGAGCAGTTCTTC
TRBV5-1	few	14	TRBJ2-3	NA	CASTERSSTDTQYF	TGCGCCAGCACTGAGAGGAGTAGCACAGATACGCAGTATTTT
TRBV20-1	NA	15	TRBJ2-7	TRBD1	CSARGVGDSSYEQYF	TGCAGTGCTAGAGGTGTGGGGGACAGCTCCTACGAGCAGTACTTC
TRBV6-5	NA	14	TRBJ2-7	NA	CASSYSAGAYEQYF	TGTGCCAGCAGTTACTCGGCAGGGGCCTACGAGCAGTACTTC
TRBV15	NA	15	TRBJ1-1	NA	CATSRDLRPNTEAFF	TGTGCCACCAGCAGAGATCTACGTCCGAACACTGAAGCTTTCTTT
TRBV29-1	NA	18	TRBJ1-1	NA	CSVEDRGQNSPKNTEAFF	TGCAGCGTTGAAGATCGGGGTCAGAATAGTCCGAAGAACACTGAAGCTTTCTTT
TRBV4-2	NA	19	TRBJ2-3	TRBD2	CASSQDWRRTSGGTDTQYF	TGTGCCAGCAGCCAAGATTGGAGGCGGACTAGCGGGGGCACAGATACGCAGTATTTT
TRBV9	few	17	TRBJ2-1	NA	CASSVGGGAIQYNEQFF	TGTGCCAGCAGCGTAGGAGGAGGGGCTATACAGTACAATGAGCAGTTCTTC
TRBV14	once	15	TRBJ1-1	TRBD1	CASSQPPGQDTEAFF	TGTGCCAGCAGCCAACCCCCGGGACAGGACACTGAAGCTTTCTTT
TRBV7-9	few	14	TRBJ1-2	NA	CASSLSLSAGGYTF	TGTGCCAGCAGCTTAAGCTTGTCAGCTGGTGGCTACACCTTC
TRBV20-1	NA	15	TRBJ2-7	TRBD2	CSAREAASGTYEQYF	TGCAGTGCTAGAGAGGCGGCTAGCGGAACCTACGAGCAGTACTTC
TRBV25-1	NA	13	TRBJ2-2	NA	CASSEEGVGELFF	TGTGCCAGCAGTGAAGAGGGGGTCGGGGAGCTGTTTTTT
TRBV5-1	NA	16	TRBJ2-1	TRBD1	CASSPLRQGGRNEQFF	TGCGCCAGCAGCCCCCTACGACAGGGGGGAAGGAATGAGCAGTTCTTC
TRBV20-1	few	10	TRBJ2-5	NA	CSATNRTQYF	TGCAGTGCTACGAACAGGACGCAGTACTTC
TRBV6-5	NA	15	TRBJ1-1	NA	CASSSWGRANTEAFF	TGTGCCAGCAGTAGCTGGGGGCGGGCTAACACTGAAGCTTTCTTT
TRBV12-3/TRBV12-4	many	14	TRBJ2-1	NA	CASSLSDLGSEQFF	TGTGCCAGCAGTTTATCGGATTTGGGTTCTGAGCAGTTCTTC
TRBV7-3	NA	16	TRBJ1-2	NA	CASSFTRTNTRYGYTF	TGTGCCAGCAGCTTTACTCGGACAAACACTAGATACGGCTACACCTTC
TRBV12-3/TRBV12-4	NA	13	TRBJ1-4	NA	CASSLGTVEAVFF	TGTGCCAGCAGTTTAGGAACAGTAGAGGCGGTGTTTTTT
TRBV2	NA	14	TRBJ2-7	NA	CASTGTGESYEQYF	TGTGCCAGCACCGGAACGGGGGAGTCCTACGAGCAGTACTTC
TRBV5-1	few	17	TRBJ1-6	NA	CASSVHGRSSYNSPLHF	TGCGCCAGCAGCGTCCACGGGAGGAGCTCCTATAATTCACCCCTCCACTTT
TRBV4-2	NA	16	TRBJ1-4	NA	CASSQAVGRTNEKLFF	TGTGCCAGCAGCCAAGCGGTGGGGAGGACTAATGAAAAACTGTTTTTT
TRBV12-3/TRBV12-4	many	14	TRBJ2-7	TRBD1	CASRGTESTYEQYF	TGTGCCAGCAGAGGGACAGAGTCAACCTACGAGCAGTACTTC
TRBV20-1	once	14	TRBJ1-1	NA	CSARTGTTDTEAFF	TGCAGTGCTAGAACCGGAACTACGGACACTGAAGCTTTCTTT
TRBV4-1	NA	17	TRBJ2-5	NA	CASSQTGHLNIYNEQYF	TGCGCCAGCAGCCAGACAGGACATCTCAATATCTACAATGAGCAGTACTTC
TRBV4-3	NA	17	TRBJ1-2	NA	CASSQDPLGEYNYGYTF	TGCGCCAGCAGCCAAGATCCGCTCGGGGAATATAACTATGGCTACACCTTC
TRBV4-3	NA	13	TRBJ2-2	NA	CASSQDHTGELFF	TGCGCCAGCAGCCAAGATCACACCGGGGAGCTGTTTTTT
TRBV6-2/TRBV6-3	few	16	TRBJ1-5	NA	CASSPSTRDSNQPQHF	TGTGCCAGCAGCCCCTCGACGAGGGATAGCAATCAGCCCCAGCATTTT
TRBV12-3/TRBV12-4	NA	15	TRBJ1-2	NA	CASSLGFGGVGGYTF	TGTGCCAGCAGTTTAGGTTTCGGGGGCGTGGGGGGCTACACCTTC
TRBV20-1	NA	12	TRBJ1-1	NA	CSAIGRFAEAFF	TGCAGTGCTATCGGCCGGTTCGCTGAAGCTTTCTTT
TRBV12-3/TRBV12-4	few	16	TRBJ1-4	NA	CASSPGDRSNLEKLFF	TGTGCCAGCAGTCCGGGGGACCGGTCCAACTTAGAAAAACTGTTTTTT
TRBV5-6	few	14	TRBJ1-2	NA	CASSFRGALDGYTF	TGTGCCAGCAGCTTTCGAGGTGCCCTAGACGGCTACACCTTC
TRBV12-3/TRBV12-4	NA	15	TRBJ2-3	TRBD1	CASRLDRGTADTQYF	TGTGCCAGCAGGCTAGACAGGGGCACAGCAGATACGCAGTATTTT
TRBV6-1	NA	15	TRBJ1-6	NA	CASSEVGTGNSPLHF	TGTGCCAGCAGTGAAGTCGGGACCGGGAATTCACCCCTCCACTTT